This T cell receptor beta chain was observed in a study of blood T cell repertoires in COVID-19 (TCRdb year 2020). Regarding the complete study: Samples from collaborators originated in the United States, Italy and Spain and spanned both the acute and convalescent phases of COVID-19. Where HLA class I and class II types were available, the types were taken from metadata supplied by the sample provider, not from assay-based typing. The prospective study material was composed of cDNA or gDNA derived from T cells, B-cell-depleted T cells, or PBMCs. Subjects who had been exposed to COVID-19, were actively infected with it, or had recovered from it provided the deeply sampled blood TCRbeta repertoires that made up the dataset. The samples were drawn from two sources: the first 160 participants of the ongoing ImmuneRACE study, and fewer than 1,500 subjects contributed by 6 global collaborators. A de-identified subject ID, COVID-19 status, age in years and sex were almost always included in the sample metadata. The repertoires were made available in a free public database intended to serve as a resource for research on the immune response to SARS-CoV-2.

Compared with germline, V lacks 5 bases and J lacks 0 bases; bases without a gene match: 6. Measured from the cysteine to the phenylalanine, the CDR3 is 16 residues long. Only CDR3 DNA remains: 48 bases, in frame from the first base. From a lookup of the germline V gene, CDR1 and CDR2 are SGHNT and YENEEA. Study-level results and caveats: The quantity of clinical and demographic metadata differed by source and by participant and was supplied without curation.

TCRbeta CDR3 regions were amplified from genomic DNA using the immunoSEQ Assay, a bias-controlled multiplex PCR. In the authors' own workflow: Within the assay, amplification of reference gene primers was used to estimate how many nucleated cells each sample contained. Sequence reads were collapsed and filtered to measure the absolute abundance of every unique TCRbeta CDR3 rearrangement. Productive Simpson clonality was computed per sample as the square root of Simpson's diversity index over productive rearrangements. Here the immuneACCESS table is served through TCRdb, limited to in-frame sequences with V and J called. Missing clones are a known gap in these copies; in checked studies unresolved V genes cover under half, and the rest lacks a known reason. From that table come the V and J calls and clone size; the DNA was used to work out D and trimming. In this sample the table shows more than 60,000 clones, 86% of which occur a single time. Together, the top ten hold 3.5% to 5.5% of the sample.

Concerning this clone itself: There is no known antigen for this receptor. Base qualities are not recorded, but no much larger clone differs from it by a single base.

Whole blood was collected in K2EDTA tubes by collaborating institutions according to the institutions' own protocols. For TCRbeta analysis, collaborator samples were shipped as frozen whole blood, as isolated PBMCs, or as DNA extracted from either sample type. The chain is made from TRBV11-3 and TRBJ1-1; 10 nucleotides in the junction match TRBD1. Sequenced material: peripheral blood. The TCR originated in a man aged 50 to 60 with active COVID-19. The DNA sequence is TGTGCCAGCAGCCCCGGACAGGGGGAAATGAACACTGAAGCTTTCTTT. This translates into CASSPGQGEMNTEAFF. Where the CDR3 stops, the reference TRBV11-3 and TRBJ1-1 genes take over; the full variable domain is EAGVVQSPRYKIIEKKQPVAFWCNPISGHNTLYWYLQNLGQGPELLIRYENEEAVDDSQLPKDRFSAERLKGVDSTLKIQPAELGDSAVYLCASSPGQGEMNTEAFFGQGTRLTVV.